Below, 14 T cell receptor beta chains from the same sample are listed, as sequenced in a study of CD8 T cells in Susac syndrome. Reverse transcription used about 0.45 to 1 ug RNA and random hexamers. TCRdb ran MiXCR on the immunoSEQ multiplex PCR reads and lists one entry per CDR3 protein. The table shows around 130,000 distinct CDR3 sequences, with just over 95% occurring only once. Source material: CD4+ T cells from PBMCs. The receptor source for this set is a human donor with Susac syndrome.

The chain joins TRBV12-3 or TRBV12-4 to TRBJ2-6; maybe TRBD1 (7 bases). CDR3 size: 15 residues. The V and J ends lost 3 bases and 2 bases respectively, with 8 bases between them. CDR3 nucleotide sequence: TGTGCCAGCAGTTTCAGGGGGGCTGGGGCCAACGTCCTGACTTTC. Translated, it gives CASSFRGAGANVLTF.

The chain has TRBV29-1 and TRBJ2-1, with 7 bases fitting TRBD1. The CDR3 totals 15 residues. With 7 bases clipped from V and 1 base from J, the junction kept 10 bases outside the gene matches. Per germline, CDR1 SQVTM and CDR2 ANQGSEA. This chain's CDR3 is CSAAHRGSSYNEQFF. The CDR3 DNA is TGCAGCGCCGCGCACAGGGGATCGTCCTACAATGAGCAGTTCTTC.

This chain uses TRBV6-2 or TRBV6-3 with TRBJ2-1; TRBD2 matches 7 bases. Trimming took 5 bases from V and 7 from J; bases not matched to a gene: 5. The CDR3 extends over 13 amino acids. The germline V gene encodes CDR1 MNHEY and CDR2 SVGEGT. The CDR3 here is CASSRLAVNEQFF. The CDR3 DNA follows: TGTGCCAGCAGTCGACTAGCTGTGAATGAGCAGTTCTTC.

The table lists this clonotype with a count of one. The rearrangement links TRBV29-1 to TRBJ2-2; possibly TRBD1 for D (5 bases). CDR1 is SQVTM and CDR2 is ANQGSEA in the germline V gene. V dropped 6 bases and J dropped 1 base, with 6 bases sitting between them. This CDR3 region has 12 residues. In DNA form, the CDR3 reads TGCAGCGTAACAGGGAACACCGGGGAGCTGTTTTTT. This translates into CSVTGNTGELFF.

This clonotype was detected a few times. The chain combines TRBV3-1 with TRBJ2-3; either TRBD1 or TRBD2 may fit D (5 bases each). V dropped 4 bases and J dropped 0 bases, with 8 bases sitting between them. Germline V lookup: CDR1 LGHDT, CDR2 YNNKEL (reference sequence). There are 14 residues in the CDR3. CDR3 residues: CASSRRDSTDTQYF. CDR3 DNA sequence: TGTGCCAGCAGCCGCCGGGACAGCACAGATACGCAGTATTTT.

The chain has TRBV2 and TRBJ2-7, with D hard to call. Trimming took 7 bases from V and 0 from J, leaving 4 bases between them. CDR3 length: 11 amino acids. The V gene's germline CDR1 is SNHLY and CDR2 FYNNEI. The CDR3, as DNA: TGTGCCAGCACAGGCTCCTACGAGCAGTACTTC. This gives the protein CASTGSYEQYF. Variable domain in full (rest from reference TRBV2 and TRBJ2-7): EPEVTQTPSHQVTQMGQEVILRCVPISNHLYFYWYRQILGQKVEFLVSFYNNEISEKSEIFDDQFSVERPDGSNFTLKIRSTKLEDSAMYFCASTGSYEQYFGPGTRLTVT.

The V and J genes are TRBV11-2 and TRBJ1-2, with D tentatively TRBD1 (5 bases). This CDR3 is built from 14 residues. The germline V gene encodes CDR1 SGHAT and CDR2 FQNNGV. V was shortened by 5 bases and J by 6 bases, with 16 bases between the two germline ends. The CDR3 coding sequence is TGTGCCAGCAGCGGAAGGACACCCAGTGATGGCTACACCTTC. Its protein is CASSGRTPSDGYTF.

The chain recombines TRBV29-1 with TRBJ2-5; TRBD1 matches 9 bases. V gave up 6 bases and J gave up 4 bases; unmatched junction bases: 6. The germline gives CDR1 SQVTM, CDR2 ANQGSEA. The CDR3 sequence is 13 residues long. The CDR3 DNA reads TGCAGCGTAGAGGACAGGGGCGGAGAGACCCAGTACTTC. It translates to CSVEDRGGETQYF.

The chain uses TRBV9 and TRBJ2-1; D remains ambiguous. In germline, CDR1 is SGDLS, CDR2 YYNGEE. CDR3 length equals 12 residues. Trimming shortened V by 0 bases and J by 8 bases, and 6 bases separated the two germline ends. The CDR3 DNA is TGTGCCAGCAGCGTAGCTACGGATGAGCAGTTCTTC. Translation gives CASSVATDEQFF.

V usage is TRBV5-4 and J usage is TRBJ2-1, with D unresolved. The CDR3 sequence is 15 residues long. Germline CDR1 and CDR2: SGHNT and YYREEE (reference sequence). Trimming shortened V by 3 bases and J by 4 bases, and 14 bases separated the two germline ends. The DNA for the CDR3 is TGTGCCAGCAGCTACTCCTCCGACACGTACAATGAGCAGTTCTTC. Protein: CASSYSSDTYNEQFF.

The chain links TRBV12-3 or TRBV12-4 to TRBJ1-5; 7 bases match TRBD1. CDR3 length: 14 residues. V was pared by 7 bases and J by 3 bases, with 6 bases of the junction left unmatched. The DNA of the CDR3 is TGTGCCAGCACCTCACAGGGGATCAATCAGCCCCAGCATTTT. This codes for CASTSQGINQPQHF.

V gene TRBV15 combines with J gene TRBJ2-5, with a possible D match to TRBD2 (6 bases). Trimming stripped 1 base from V and 1 base from J, with 13 bases between. The CDR3 is 16 amino acids. Germline V CDR1 and CDR2: LNHNV, YYDKDF (reference sequence). The DNA for the CDR3 is TGTGCCACCAGCAGAGGCGGCGGGACCGCCCAAGAGACCCAGTACTTC. Protein product: CATSRGGGTAQETQYF.

This chain links TRBV9 with TRBJ2-5, with 7 bases that match TRBD2. Trimming cost V 0 bases and J 3 bases; bases outside gene matches: 2. CDR3 size: 14 residues. CDR1 and CDR2 from the germline V gene are SGDLS and YYNGEE. The CDR3 region is CASSVELAEETQYF. CDR3 nucleotide sequence: TGTGCCAGCAGCGTAGAGCTAGCGGAAGAGACCCAGTACTTC.

V gene TRBV6-5 combines with J gene TRBJ2-1; 7 nucleotides line up with TRBD2. From germline, CDR1 is MNHEY and CDR2 SVGAGI. With V trimmed by 2 bases and J by 7 bases, 5 bases remained unmatched. The CDR3 sequence is 14 residues long. The CDR3 region is CASSYAPLANEQFF. CDR3 in DNA: TGTGCCAGCAGTTACGCGCCACTAGCGAATGAGCAGTTCTTC.